Sequencing of this TCR beta chain was carried out in a study of PD-1 blockade in mismatch repair-deficient tumors. TCR sequencing covered three patients who responded to pembrolizumab. Study conclusions and caveats: Rapid post-treatment expansion, then contraction, generally preceding radiologic response, marked tumor-resident clones.

The germline V gene has CDR1 MDHEN and CDR2 SYDVKM. The CDR3 runs 16 residues. V dropped 4 bases and J dropped 3; count of bases not matched to a gene: 5. Of note for this clone: Its antigen remains unknown.

TCRdb's table, derived via immunoSEQ multiplex PCR, lists solely in-frame clones and lacks some. The sample records 76,000 or so clones, 80% to 90% being singletons. This receptor was taken from an adult with mismatch repair-deficient cancer. The sequenced sample was peripheral blood, obtained 44 weeks after starting pembrolizumab. V gene TRBV28 combines with J gene TRBJ2-2; 10 positions match TRBD1. The CDR3 nucleotides are TGTGCCAGCAGTTCGACAGGGGGCGCGGACACCGGGGAGCTGTTTTTT. As protein: CASSSTGGADTGELFF.